The 14 T cell receptor beta chains listed next were all sequenced from one sample in a study of blood T cell repertoires in COVID-19. Sequencing was performed with immunoSEQ multiplex PCR; in TCRdb, only in-frame clones are kept and a portion is missing. The sample includes roughly 190,000 clones, 80% to 90% of them seen just once. The sequenced material came from peripheral blood. These TCRs come from a man aged 45-65 years with active or convalescent COVID-19.

This rearrangement joins TRBV28 to TRBJ1-6, with D possibly being TRBD1 (6 bases). In germline, CDR1 is MDHEN, CDR2 SYDVKM. CDR3 length equals 18 residues. The V end lost 4 bases, the J end lost 1 base, and 17 bases lay between the germline ends. The CDR3 sequence: CASSSKTGTGSYNSPLHF. CDR3 DNA sequence: TGTGCCAGCAGTTCAAAGACAGGCACGGGGTCCTATAATTCACCCCTCCACTTT.

DNA for the CDR3: TGTGCCAGCAGCTCTGGGACATCCAACACTGAAGCTTTCTTT. It is translated as CASSSGTSNTEAFF. The chain joins TRBV5-8 to TRBJ1-1; a weak D match, TRBD1 (6 bases). Trimming removed 3 bases from V and 2 bases from J, with 11 bases in between. The length of the CDR3 is 14 residues. Germline V lookup: CDR1 SGHTS, CDR2 YDEGEE.

This clone was seen just once. V usage is TRBV4-1 and J usage is TRBJ1-1; no clear D gene. This CDR3 region has 15 residues. The ends were cut back, 0 bases at V and 1 base at J, with 9 bases in the middle. Germline V gives CDR1 MGHRA, CDR2 YSYEKL. The chain's CDR3 is CASSQDPSGNTEAFF. Here the CDR3 DNA reads TGCGCCAGCAGCCAAGATCCTTCCGGGAACACTGAAGCTTTCTTT.

The rearrangement links TRBV19 to TRBJ1-1; TRBD1 is a possible D gene (6 bases). The length of the CDR3 is 14 residues. The germline gives CDR1 LNHDA, CDR2 SQIVND (reference sequence). Trimming left V 6 bases short and J 1 base short, with 12 bases between. This chain's CDR3 is CASSGQLPNTEAFF. In DNA form, the CDR3 reads TGTGCCAGTAGCGGACAGCTACCGAACACTGAAGCTTTCTTT.

Here the CDR3 reads CASSLGSAGEQFF. CDR3 DNA: TGTGCCAGCAGTTTAGGGAGCGCCGGTGAGCAGTTCTTC. J is TRBJ2-1 and V is TRBV27; D is perhaps TRBD2 (5 bases). The CDR3 contains 13 residues. V was trimmed by 2 bases and J by 9 bases, leaving 11 bases between them. The germline CDR1 and CDR2 sequences are MNHEY and SMNVEV (reference sequence).

The chain uses TRBV2 and TRBJ1-1; 9 nucleotides align to TRBD1. CDR1 and CDR2 from the germline V gene are SNHLY and FYNNEI. The length of the CDR3 is 13 residues. Unmatched junction bases numbered 9, after V lost 5 bases and J lost 11 bases. Here the CDR3 reads CASSRDRERAAFF. CDR3 bases: TGTGCCAGCAGTAGGGACAGGGAACGAGCGGCTTTCTTT.

This chain links TRBV28 with TRBJ2-1; D gene unclear. CDR1 is MDHEN and CDR2 is SYDVKM in the germline V gene. V shed 4 bases and J shed 7 bases, with 8 bases lying between them. The CDR3 is 12 residues long. CDR3 residues: CASSSNRNEQFF. The CDR3 coding sequence is TGTGCCAGCAGTTCAAACAGAAATGAGCAGTTCTTC.

This clone was found once. V and J are TRBV7-2 and TRBJ1-1; 8 bases are a match to TRBD1. This CDR3 has 15 amino acids. Germline assignment: CDR1 SGHTA and CDR2 FQGNSA. V lost 2 bases to trimming and J lost 3 bases; unmatched junction nucleotides: 5. CDR3 coding DNA: TGTGCCAGCAGCTTAAGGACAGGGACGGACACTGAAGCTTTCTTT. This codes for CASSLRTGTDTEAFF. Drawing the rest from reference TRBV7-2 and TRBJ1-1, the complete variable domain is GAGVSQSPSNKVTEKGKDVELRCDPISGHTALYWYRQSLGQGLEFLIYFQGNSAPDKSGLPSDRFSAERTGGSVSTLTIQRTQQEDSAVYLCASSLRTGTDTEAFFGQGTRLTVV.

CDR3 nucleotides: TGTGCCAGCAGCCGCGGAGGCGACGAGCAGTACTTC. Protein sequence: CASSRGGDEQYF. The V gene is TRBV7-9, the J gene TRBJ2-7; D might be TRBD2 (5 bases). Between the trimmed V and J ends, which lost 5 bases and 5 bases, there was a span of 10 bases. CDR3 size: 12 residues. CDR1 is SEHNR, CDR2 FQNEAQ, per germline (reference sequence).

This clone was counted a single time. CDR3: CAWSSTGGNTEAFF. The CDR3 DNA is TGTGCCTGGAGTTCGACAGGGGGGAACACTGAAGCTTTCTTT. The rearrangement links TRBV30 to TRBJ1-1, with 9 bases that match TRBD1. With 2 bases clipped from V and 1 base from J, the junction kept 2 bases outside the gene matches. This CDR3 contains 14 residues. The germline gives CDR1 GTSNPN, CDR2 SVGIG (reference sequence).

V usage is TRBV7-2 and J usage is TRBJ1-5, with D tentatively TRBD1 (5 bases). Trimming took off 5 bases at V and 1 base at J, with 9 bases between the two ends. Germline CDR1 SGHTA, CDR2 FQGNSA. This CDR3 has 14 residues. The CDR3 is CASSAGLSNQPQHF. For the CDR3, the DNA is TGTGCCAGCAGCGCAGGGTTGAGCAATCAGCCCCAGCATTTT.

V and J are TRBV24-1 and TRBJ1-2; 8 bases map to TRBD1. Looked up from germline, CDR1 is KGHDR and CDR2 is SFDVKD. J gave up 7 bases and V 5 bases, and 8 bases lay outside the gene matches. This CDR3 has 14 residues. CDR3 DNA: TGTGCCACCAGTGGGCCGGACAGGGAAGGTGGCTACACCTTC. Translating it yields CATSGPDREGGYTF.

DNA of the CDR3: TGCAGCGTTGGTAGGGGGCAGGTTATTCCTGACGAGCAGTACTTC. Its protein is CSVGRGQVIPDEQYF. The genes are TRBV29-1 and TRBJ2-7; 7 bases are shared with TRBD1. Germline assignment: CDR1 SQVTM and CDR2 ANQGSEA. The V and J ends lost 4 bases and 5 bases, in that order; junction bases with no gene match: 14. This CDR3 has 15 residues.

The DNA of the CDR3 is TGTGCCAGCAGTTTTGGAGGGCCCCCTGAAGCTTTCTTT. Amino acids: CASSFGGPPEAFF. The rearrangement joins TRBV28 to TRBJ1-1; D is uncertain. V was cut by 3 bases and J by 6 bases, with 11 bases left in between. The CDR3 spans 13 residues. Germline-derived CDR1 and CDR2 are MDHEN and SYDVKM.